The clone carrying this TCR beta chain occurred a few times. Via MiXCR, TCRdb re-called the 5' RACE reads, giving one row per CDR3 protein. The data show 380,000 or so distinct CDR3 sequences, with roughly 14% seen just once and 22% held by the top ten. This sample is drawn from a study of T-cell memory formation after mild COVID-19. Trimming removed 4 bases from V and 5 bases from J; junction bases left unmatched: 8. This CDR3 comprises 16 residues. CDR1 and CDR2 (germline): LGHNA, YSLEER. Sequencing was done on a sample of PBMCs or a T cell subset sorted from them (not recorded which). This TCR was sampled from a man between 18 and 29 years old who had mild COVID-19 (a few samples of this study predate the infection). Cell type and time point are not known. The rearrangement links TRBV4-3 to TRBJ2-2; 9 bases are a match to TRBD1. The CDR3 DNA reads TGCGCCAGCAGCCCAACGGACAGGGGTGGGACCGGGGAGCTGTTTTTT. It is translated as CASSPTDRGGTGELFF.